This TCR beta chain originates from a study of identical twins. Many counts were recorded for this clonotype. Its antigen is unknown. This CDR3 comprises 16 residues. Germline CDR1 reads MNHEY; CDR2 reads SMNVEV (reference sequence). The germline V and J ends were trimmed by 2 bases and 2 bases, with 12 bases remaining between them. A universal primer site was incorporated via template switching, and the cDNA contained unique molecular identifiers. One entry per CDR3 protein results from TCRdb running MiXCR on the 5' RACE reads. The sample contains about 660,000 distinct CDR3 sequences, 8.6% of which appear only once. General observations from the study: Zero-insertion analyses might be partly confounded by invariant T cells like MAIT and iNKT. Beta out-of-frame sequences showed weaker excess sharing between twins. Insertion counts were lower in abundant cord blood beta clonotypes, a trend that memory repertoires did not show.

These data are also associated with another study on yellow fever vaccine responses in identical twins.

This sequence joins TRBV27 and TRBJ2-2; D not resolved. The sequencing input was PBMCs. This receptor was identified in a woman younger than 35 in good health. Here the CDR3 DNA reads TGTGCCAGCAGTTTAAGGGTCGGGCCCAACACCGGGGAGCTGTTTTTT. It specifies CASSLRVGPNTGELFF.